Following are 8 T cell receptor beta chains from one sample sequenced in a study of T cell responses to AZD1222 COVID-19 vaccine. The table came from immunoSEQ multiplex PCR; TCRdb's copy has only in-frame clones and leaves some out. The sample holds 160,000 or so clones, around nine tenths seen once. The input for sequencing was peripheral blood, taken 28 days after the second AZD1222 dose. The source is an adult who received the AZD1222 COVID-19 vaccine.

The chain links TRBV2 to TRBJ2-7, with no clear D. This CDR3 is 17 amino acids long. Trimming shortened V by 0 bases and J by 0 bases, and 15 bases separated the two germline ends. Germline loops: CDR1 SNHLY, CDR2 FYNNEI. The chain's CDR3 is CASSEALLRGSSYEQYF. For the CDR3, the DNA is TGTGCCAGCAGTGAAGCGCTTCTTCGCGGAAGCTCCTACGAGCAGTACTTC.

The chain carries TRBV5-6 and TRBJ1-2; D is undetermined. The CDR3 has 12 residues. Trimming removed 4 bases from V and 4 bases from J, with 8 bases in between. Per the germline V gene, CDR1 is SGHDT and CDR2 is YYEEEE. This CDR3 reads CASSPEGYGYTF. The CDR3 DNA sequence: TGTGCCAGCAGCCCCGAGGGCTATGGCTACACCTTC.

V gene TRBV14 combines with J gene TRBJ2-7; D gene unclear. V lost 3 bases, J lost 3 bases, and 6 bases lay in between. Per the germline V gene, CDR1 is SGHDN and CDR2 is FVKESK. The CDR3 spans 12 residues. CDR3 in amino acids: CASSHVGYEQYF. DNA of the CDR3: TGTGCCAGCAGCCATGTGGGCTACGAGCAGTACTTC.

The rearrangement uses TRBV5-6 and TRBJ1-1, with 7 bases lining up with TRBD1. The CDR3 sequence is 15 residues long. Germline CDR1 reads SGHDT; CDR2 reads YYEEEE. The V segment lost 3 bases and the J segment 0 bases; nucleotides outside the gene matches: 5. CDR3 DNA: TGTGCCAGCAGCTGTGCCGGGACAGTGAACACTGAAGCTTTCTTT. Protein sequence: CASSCAGTVNTEAFF.

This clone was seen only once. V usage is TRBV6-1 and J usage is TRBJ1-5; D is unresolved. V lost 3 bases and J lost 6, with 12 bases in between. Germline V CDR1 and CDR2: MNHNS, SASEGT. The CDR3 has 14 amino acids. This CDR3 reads CASSESGGFQPQHF. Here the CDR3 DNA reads TGTGCCAGCAGTGAGTCAGGAGGTTTTCAGCCCCAGCATTTT.

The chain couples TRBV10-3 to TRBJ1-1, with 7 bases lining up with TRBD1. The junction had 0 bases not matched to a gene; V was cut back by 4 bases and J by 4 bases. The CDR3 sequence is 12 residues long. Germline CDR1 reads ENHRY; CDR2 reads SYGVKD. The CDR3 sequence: CAISGDSTEAFF. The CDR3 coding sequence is TGTGCCATCAGTGGGGACAGCACTGAAGCTTTCTTT.

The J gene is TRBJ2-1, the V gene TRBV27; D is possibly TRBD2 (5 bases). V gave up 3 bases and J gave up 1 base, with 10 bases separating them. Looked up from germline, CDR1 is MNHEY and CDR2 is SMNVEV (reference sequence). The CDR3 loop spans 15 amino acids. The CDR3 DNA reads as TGTGCCAGCAGTTTCTCACAGCGGTCCTACAATGAGCAGTTCTTC. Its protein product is CASSFSQRSYNEQFF.

The CDR3 coding sequence is TGTGCCACCAGTGAATCCGGGACAGCGTACCAAGAGACCCAGTACTTC. Encoded protein: CATSESGTAYQETQYF. This rearrangement joins TRBV24-1 to TRBJ2-5; 7 bases map to TRBD1. With V trimmed by 4 bases and J by 0 bases, 7 bases remained unmatched. The length of the CDR3 is 16 residues. The germline V gene has CDR1 KGHDR and CDR2 SFDVKD.